This T cell receptor beta chain was observed in a study of blood T cells in healthy people across ages (dated by TCRdb to about 2015). With regard to the full study: In model experiments, roughly one uniquely barcoded TCR beta cDNA molecule per two T cells was captured by template switching. Using the same blood draw, the study looked at two additional independent replicas of 1 million unique cDNA reads for two donors, one aged 18 to 30 and the other aged 80 or older. To avoid experimental bias, donors of different ages were randomly spread across the sequencing lanes. To track age-related changes in TCR beta repertoire diversity, the study relied on deep sequencing normalized with unique cDNA molecular identifiers. Donors were grouped into four age groups: young (average roughly 15 years), middle-aged (39), aged (around 60) and long-lived (approximately 82).

As regards this clonotype: Its binding antigen is unknown. The CDR3 carries no conserved terminal phenylalanine or tryptophan, so it likely arises from a read error.

Library construction relied on 5' RACE. Sequenced using an Illumina HiSeq 2500. The second PCR ran for roughly 7 to 11 cycles and used a J-beta primer mix along with a sample-barcoded 5' primer. A unique molecular identifier was introduced onto each TCR beta cDNA molecule by a template-switch 5' adaptor carrying 12 random nucleotides. Each sample yielded at least 2.5 million CDR3-containing paired-end reads. All of the RNA was converted into first-strand cDNA using the Mint cDNA synthesis kit, with a TRBC-specific oligonucleotide serving as the primer. Following uracil-DNA glycosylase treatment, a first 18-cycle PCR with universal primers M1SS and BC2_uni_R was performed on all cDNA. The original methods were these. Normalization of each sample was performed by random selection of 1 million high-quality reads, each carrying a distinct molecular identifier. Instead of being binned into consensus sequences, reads with shared molecular identifiers were discarded. CDR3 identification, clonotype clustering and error correction used MiTCR with a Q25 quality threshold and the strictest error-elimination algorithm. A nonparametric unseen species model using Euler transformation provided a lower-bound estimate of total TCR beta diversity. TCRdb reworked the public reads: Q25 trimming with fastp, MiXCR clone assembly, productive beta chains retained. Rows with one shared CDR3 protein collapse into an entry with the most common genes and DNA. None of the V and J calls come from the authors' own analysis; TCRdb made them. This sample gives roughly 1.5 million distinct CDR3 sequences in total; around 40% of them show up just once. The ten top clones hold about 4% of the sample.

Results and caveats for the whole study, not just this receptor: Because donor CMV infection status was unknown, age-related changes in expanded clonotypes were potentially confounded. Estimates of total diversity based on one million sequenced T cells were considered lower bounds and underestimates. As age increased, observed TCR beta diversity per million T cells dropped in a roughly linear way, and a significant reduction was already evident by age approximately 40. The long-lived group showed more naive CD4+ T cells, fewer expanded clones and increased TCR diversity than the aged group, suggesting age selection. Bulk unsorted PBMC profiling prevented conclusive comparison of naive and antigen-experienced compartments. The percentage of naive T cells measured by flow cytometry correlated strongly with observed TCR beta diversity.

The germline V gene specifies LGHNA as CDR1 and YSLEER as CDR2. The CDR3 length equals 17 residues, ends included. Of the read, only the CDR3 DNA is kept; its 51 bases are in frame from base 1. V was cut back by 2 bases and J by 0 bases, leaving a gap of 14 bases between them. The donors were roughly 39 Caucasian individuals from Russia, aged roughly 6 to 90 years, who were systemically healthy. Each donor gave ten milliliters of peripheral blood, drawn into EDTA-treated Vacutainer tubes. Ficoll-Paque density-gradient centrifugation was used to isolate PBMCs, with at least 7 million obtained per sample. Total RNA was extracted from PBMCs with Trizol reagent, with at least 5.5 micrograms obtained per sample. For every donor, an aliquot of PBMCs went through flow cytometry to measure the percentages of naive CD45RAhigh/CD27high T cells.

The sequenced sample consisted of blood. The clonotype comes from a woman under 30 in good health. This chain is built from TRBV4-3 and TRBJ2-1, with the D gene too uncertain to name. The CDR3 corresponds to CASSQNAVPHSYNEQFL. The DNA reads TGCGCCAGCAGCCAAAACGCGGTACCCCACTCCTACAATGAGCAGTTCTTA.